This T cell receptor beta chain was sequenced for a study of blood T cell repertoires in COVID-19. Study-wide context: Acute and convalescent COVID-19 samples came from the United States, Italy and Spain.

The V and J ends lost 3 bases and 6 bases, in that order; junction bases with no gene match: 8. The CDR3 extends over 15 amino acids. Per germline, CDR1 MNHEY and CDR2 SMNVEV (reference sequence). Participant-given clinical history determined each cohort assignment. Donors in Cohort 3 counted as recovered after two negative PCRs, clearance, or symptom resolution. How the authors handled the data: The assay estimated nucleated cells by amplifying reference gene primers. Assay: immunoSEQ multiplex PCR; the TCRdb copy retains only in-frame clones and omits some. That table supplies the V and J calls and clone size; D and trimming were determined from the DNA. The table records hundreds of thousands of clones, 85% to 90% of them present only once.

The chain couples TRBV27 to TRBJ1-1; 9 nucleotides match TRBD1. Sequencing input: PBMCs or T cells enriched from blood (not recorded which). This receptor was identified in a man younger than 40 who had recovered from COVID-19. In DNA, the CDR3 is TGTGCCAGCAGTTTTAACCGGGACAGGGATCCTGAAGCTTTCTTT. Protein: CASSFNRDRDPEAFF.